A single T cell receptor beta chain is shown here with its context. Antigen unknown. This specimen belongs to a study of identifying expanded T cells in peripheral blood. TCRdb keeps only in-frame clones here, not all; method: immunoSEQ multiplex PCR. The sample lists some 90,000 clones, more than 75% occurring once. During the collection period, no donor immune events like infections were recorded. Whole-study findings and limits: About 1.2 clones differed between technical replicates, versus around 15 and 19 over time. Clone count variance between approximately 2-week samples rose with total template count.

The V and J ends lost 5 bases and 3 bases, in that order; junction bases with no gene match: 3. CDR1 and CDR2 (germline): MNHEY, SVGAGI. The CDR3 loop spans 13 amino acids. What was sequenced was blood. This sequence joins TRBV6-5 and TRBJ2-7, with 8 bases fitting TRBD1. The TCR comes from a person aged 18 to 70 in good health. CDR3 amino acids: CASSRDRHYEQYF. CDR3 nucleotides: TGTGCCAGCAGTCGGGACAGGCACTACGAGCAGTACTTC.